The 22 T cell receptor beta chains presented below share a single source sample, sequenced in a study of T-cell reconstitution after alpha-beta-depleted transplantation in children. Molecular barcoding with unique molecular identifiers was used for the TCRbeta library. A single record per CDR3 protein comes from TCRdb applying MiXCR to the PCR reads. The sample carries roughly 120,000 distinct CDR3 sequences, 23% recorded once. Sequencing was performed on PBMCs, mostly from graft donor cells, taken 180 days after TCRalphabeta/CD19-depleted stem cell transplant. The receptors originated from a male patient under 10 years old who had a stem cell transplant for chronic granulomatous disease, so the T cells may come from the graft donor.

This chain links TRBV5-1 with TRBJ2-3, with D possibly being TRBD1 (6 bases). Germline V CDR1 and CDR2: SGHRS, YFSETQ. CDR3 size: 18 residues. V gave up 4 bases and J gave up 3 bases, with 24 bases separating them. The CDR3 loop is CASSPLTGQQIPTDTQYF. In DNA, the CDR3 is TGCGCCAGCAGCCCGTTGACAGGCCAACAGATACCAACAGATACGCAGTATTTT.

This clonotype came up many times. The V gene is TRBV5-6, the J gene TRBJ2-6; D gene ambiguous. The CDR3 loop spans 14 amino acids. Germline CDR1 reads SGHDT; CDR2 reads YYEEEE. The V gene lost 6 bases and the J gene lost 1 base, with 8 bases spanning the gap. The CDR3 here is CASTVVSGANVLTF. The CDR3 bases are TGTGCCAGCACGGTGGTTTCTGGGGCCAACGTCCTGACTTTC.

To note about this clonotype: An end of the junction does not agree with germline; a read error may underlie this. The CDR3 loop is CAISDTDSAEAFF. CDR3 DNA sequence: TGTGCCATCAGTGATACCGACAGCGCTGAAGCTTTCTTT. The rearrangement links TRBV24-1 to TRBJ1-1, with D perhaps matching TRBD1 (5 bases). CDR1 is KGHDR, CDR2 SFDVKD, per germline. The CDR3 length is 13 residues.

This clonotype was recorded at least ten times. This sequence joins TRBV5-1 and TRBJ2-1; 7 nucleotides line up with TRBD1. This CDR3 comprises 15 residues. J was trimmed by 7 bases and V by 2 bases; bases with no gene match: 9. Germline V gene data show CDR1 as SGHRS and CDR2 as YFSETQ. The CDR3 reads CASSFGDRANNEQFF. The DNA for the CDR3 is TGCGCCAGCAGCTTTGGTGACAGGGCAAATAATGAGCAGTTCTTC.

A few counts support this clonotype. V is TRBV7-9 and J is TRBJ2-3; perhaps TRBD1 as D (6 bases). V shed 5 bases and J shed 4 bases, with 13 bases lying between them. CDR1 is SEHNR and CDR2 is FQNEAQ in the germline V gene (reference sequence). The CDR3 totals 14 residues. CDR3 DNA: TGTGCCAGCAGCGGGGAACAGGGTTCAGATACGCAGTATTTT. It translates to CASSGEQGSDTQYF.

In this sample, this clonotype turned up a few times. V usage is TRBV5-6 and J usage is TRBJ2-1; 11 positions match TRBD2. Looked up from germline, CDR1 is SGHDT and CDR2 is YYEEEE. With 2 bases clipped from V and 0 bases from J, the junction kept 7 bases outside the gene matches. This CDR3 is 18 amino acids long. In DNA, the CDR3 is TGTGCCAGCAGCTTTAGGACTAGCGGGCCAAGCTCCTACAATGAGCAGTTCTTC. Its translation: CASSFRTSGPSSYNEQFF.

The J gene is TRBJ1-1, the V gene TRBV20-1; 8 bases are a match to TRBD1. Germline V gives CDR1 DFQATT, CDR2 SNEGSKA (reference sequence). Trimming took 3 bases from V and 3 from J; bases not matched to a gene: 12. The CDR3 has 16 amino acids. This CDR3 is CSARHIQGGIDTEAFF. CDR3 sequence (DNA): TGCAGTGCTAGGCATATACAGGGGGGGATAGACACTGAAGCTTTCTTT.

The CDR3 here is CASGQGANGYTF. The DNA of the CDR3 is TGCGCCAGCGGGCAGGGGGCTAATGGCTACACCTTC. V gene TRBV5-1 combines with J gene TRBJ1-2, with 8 bases fitting TRBD1. In germline, CDR1 is SGHRS, CDR2 YFSETQ. The CDR3 is made up of 12 amino acids. The ends lost 7 bases at V and 6 bases at J; junction bases unmatched: 5.

This clonotype has more than one count but fewer than ten. The gene calls are TRBV4-1 and TRBJ2-7; D is unresolved. The CDR3 loop spans 14 amino acids. The ends were cut back, 1 base at V and 5 bases at J, with 12 bases in the middle. Germline lookup yields CDR1 MGHRA and CDR2 YSYEKL. The CDR3 loop is CASSQVNQAHEQYF. Written as DNA, the CDR3 is TGCGCCAGCAGCCAAGTCAACCAGGCCCACGAGCAGTACTTC.

The V call is TRBV20-1, the J call TRBJ2-7; 13 bases match TRBD2. The CDR3 contains 14 residues. Looked up from germline, CDR1 is DFQATT and CDR2 is SNEGSKA (reference sequence). Trimming took 6 bases from V and 4 from J; bases not matched to a gene: 6. The CDR3 nucleotides read TGCAGTGCCGGGACTAGCGGGAATTCTTACGAGCAGTACTTC. This sequence encodes CSAGTSGNSYEQYF.

There are a few counts of this clonotype. This sequence joins TRBV7-2 and TRBJ2-7, with 7 bases matching TRBD2. The germline V gene encodes CDR1 SGHTA and CDR2 FQGNSA. The junction had 6 bases not matched to a gene; V was cut back by 1 base and J by 3 bases. This CDR3 region has 15 residues. The DNA of the CDR3 is TGTGCCAGCAGCTTAGATGGGACTAACTTCTACGAGCAGTACTTC. It encodes CASSLDGTNFYEQYF.

This clonotype was counted between two and nine times. The chain has TRBV27 and TRBJ2-7, with D possibly matching TRBD2 (6 bases). Germline V gene data show CDR1 as MNHEY and CDR2 as SMNVEV (reference sequence). The V end was cut by 5 bases, the J end by 7 bases, with 15 bases between. The CDR3 contains 13 residues. The CDR3 loop is CASSGLAMREQYF. The CDR3 region has the DNA TGTGCCAGCAGTGGGCTAGCGATGCGGGAGCAGTACTTC.

This clonotype was observed many times. This sequence joins TRBV12-3 or TRBV12-4 and TRBJ2-5; no reliable D call. Trimming cost V 4 bases and J 0 bases, with 12 bases left between them. There are 15 residues in the CDR3. CDR3 loop: CASSSVVPYQETQYF. The DNA of the CDR3 is TGTGCCAGCAGTTCCGTAGTCCCCTACCAAGAGACCCAGTACTTC.

V gene TRBV11-2 combines with J gene TRBJ1-1; no firm D call. The V end lost 5 bases, the J end lost 10 bases, and 17 bases lay between the germline ends. CDR3 size: 13 residues. Germline V lookup: CDR1 SGHAT, CDR2 FQNNGV. CDR3 protein: CASSPRAQTRAFF. The CDR3 DNA reads TGTGCCAGCAGCCCGCGGGCCCAGACCCGAGCTTTCTTT.

This clonotype was counted only a few times. The J gene is TRBJ2-1, the V gene TRBV12-3 or TRBV12-4, with TRBD2 identical over 13 bases. The CDR3 covers 16 residues. V lost 2 bases and J lost 5; bases outside the gene matches: 3. The CDR3 region is CASSLPGTSGNNEQFF. The CDR3 nucleotides read TGTGCCAGCAGTTTACCAGGGACTAGCGGGAACAATGAGCAGTTCTTC.

This clonotype was detected only a few times. The chain recombines TRBV7-9 with TRBJ2-1, with a tentative D call TRBD1 (6 bases). CDR1 is SEHNR and CDR2 is FQNEAQ in the germline V gene (reference sequence). Trimming cost V 2 bases and J 15 bases, with 11 bases left between them. The CDR3 loop spans 11 amino acids. In nucleotides, the CDR3 is TGTGCCAGCAGCTTACCAGAGGGGGTGTTCTTC. Protein sequence: CASSLPEGVFF.

The sample holds many counts of this clonotype. V is TRBV12-3 or TRBV12-4 and J is TRBJ2-1; D not certain. The CDR3 runs 14 residues. Trimming stripped 5 bases from V and 7 bases from J, with 15 bases between. The chain's CDR3 is CASSIGRVKNEQFF. In nucleotides, the CDR3 is TGTGCCAGCAGTATCGGACGGGTTAAGAATGAGCAGTTCTTC.

The J gene is TRBJ2-3, the V gene TRBV7-2, with a possible D match to TRBD2 (5 bases). The CDR3 has 15 amino acids. V lost 5 bases to trimming and J lost 0 bases, with 12 bases between them. The germline gives CDR1 SGHTA, CDR2 FQGNSA. The CDR3 protein is CASSTQLGSTDTQYF. CDR3 DNA sequence: TGTGCCAGCAGCACCCAACTAGGAAGCACAGATACGCAGTATTTT.

The rearrangement joins TRBV7-9 to TRBJ2-1; D is uncertain. The ends were cut back, 5 bases at V and 10 bases at J, with 6 bases in the middle. The CDR3 is 10 amino acids. Per the germline V gene, CDR1 is SEHNR and CDR2 is FQNEAQ (reference sequence). The CDR3, as DNA: TGTGCCAGCAGCGTCGTAGAGCAGTTCTTC. The encoded protein is CASSVVEQFF.

The rearrangement links TRBV20-1 to TRBJ1-1; 11 nucleotides match TRBD1. Trimming took 0 bases from V and 5 from J; bases not matched to a gene: 8. Germline CDR1 and CDR2: DFQATT and SNEGSKA (reference sequence). The CDR3 runs 16 residues. The CDR3 DNA reads as TGCAGTGCTAGAGATTGTCGGGACAGGGGGTGTACTGAAGCTTTCTTT. It yields the protein CSARDCRDRGCTEAFF.

In this sample, this clonotype turned up once. The chain carries TRBV6-1 and TRBJ1-3; TRBD1 matches 9 bases. With 7 bases clipped from V and 6 bases from J, the junction kept 7 bases outside the gene matches. The CDR3 runs to 14 residues. Germline CDR1 MNHNS, CDR2 SASEGT. The CDR3 DNA sequence: TGTGCCAGCACCGGCGGGACAGGGCTAAACACCATATATTTT. Residues: CASTGGTGLNTIYF.

This clonotype appeared a few times. This sequence joins TRBV6-5 and TRBJ2-5, with TRBD1 identical over 9 bases. From germline, CDR1 is MNHEY and CDR2 SVGAGI. The trim removed 4 bases at V and 2 bases at J, leaving 5 bases unmatched. The CDR3 runs to 15 residues. CDR3 sequence: CASSFGTGPQETQYF. CDR3 coding DNA: TGTGCCAGCAGTTTCGGGACAGGGCCACAAGAGACCCAGTACTTC.